The 26 T cell receptor beta chains in this list originate from one sample, sequenced in a study of T cell clones after liver transplantation. Sequencing was performed with immunoSEQ multiplex PCR; in TCRdb, only in-frame clones are kept and a portion is missing. This sample carries roughly 51,000 clones, over 65% of them seen once, and the ten largest clones take about 10%. The input for sequencing was CD4+ T cells from blood, taken around 52 months after liver transplant. These receptors all come from a human patient who received a liver transplant. The T cells may come from the graft donor.

Many counts were recorded for this clone. CDR3 sequence: CASSIPGELYGYTF. The CDR3 nucleotides read TGTGCCAGTAGTATCCCAGGAGAGCTTTATGGCTACACCTTC. This chain connects TRBV19 to TRBJ1-2, with D unresolved. This CDR3 is built from 14 residues. Trimming took 3 bases from V and 5 from J, leaving 13 bases between them. Per the germline V gene, CDR1 is LNHDA and CDR2 is SQIVND (reference sequence).

This clone was recorded once. This chain connects TRBV7-8 to TRBJ2-1; D is ambiguous. V was pared by 5 bases and J by 0 bases, with 11 bases between. Germline V gene data show CDR1 as SGHVS and CDR2 as FQNEAQ. The CDR3 length is 15 residues. As DNA, the CDR3 is TGTGCCAGCAGCCGACGGGCCAGCTCCTACAATGAGCAGTTCTTC. Its translation: CASSRRASSYNEQFF.

The sample holds a few counts of this clone. V is TRBV14 and J is TRBJ1-5, with 9 bases matching TRBD1. Looked up from germline, CDR1 is SGHDN and CDR2 is FVKESK. The V segment lost 0 bases and the J segment 5 bases; nucleotides outside the gene matches: 8. The CDR3 covers 17 residues. CDR3: CASSQDREQGAHQPQHF. As DNA, the CDR3 is TGTGCCAGCAGCCAAGATAGGGAACAGGGGGCTCATCAGCCCCAGCATTTT. The full variable domain, with the rest looked up from reference TRBV14 and TRBJ1-5, is EAGVTQFPSHSVIEKGQTVTLRCDPISGHDNLYWYRRVMGKEIKFLLHFVKESKQDESGMPNNRFLAERTGGTYSTLKVQPAELEDSGVYFCASSQDREQGAHQPQHFGDGTRLSIL.

The chain joins TRBV28 to TRBJ1-1, with D uncertain. CDR1 and CDR2 (germline): MDHEN, SYDVKM. The V end lost 3 bases, the J end lost 3 bases, and 8 bases lay between the germline ends. The CDR3 is 13 amino acids. Here the CDR3 reads CASSLATYTEAFF. CDR3 coding DNA: TGTGCCAGCAGTTTGGCCACGTACACTGAAGCTTTCTTT.

This sequence joins TRBV5-5 and TRBJ1-1; TRBD1 agrees at 8 bases. The length of the CDR3 is 17 residues. The junction had 12 bases not matched to a gene; V was cut back by 4 bases and J by 1 base. The germline gives CDR1 SGHKS, CDR2 YYEKEE (reference sequence). As DNA, the CDR3 is TGTGCCAGCAGCCCAACCAGGGGGCTTAACAGGAACACTGAAGCTTTCTTT. The encoded protein is CASSPTRGLNRNTEAFF.

J is TRBJ2-5 and V is TRBV7-8; D unclear. Germline CDR1 and CDR2: SGHVS and FQNEAQ. CDR3 length equals 14 residues. V lost 2 bases and J 2 bases, leaving 9 bases between the germline ends. CDR3 in amino acids: CASSLPPGQETQYF. CDR3 in DNA: TGTGCCAGCAGCTTACCCCCAGGACAAGAGACCCAGTACTTC.

The J gene is TRBJ1-4, the V gene TRBV2; D is possibly TRBD1 (6 bases). This CDR3 has 13 residues. Germline loops: CDR1 SNHLY, CDR2 FYNNEI. Trimming shortened V by 6 bases and J by 7 bases, and 12 bases separated the two germline ends. The CDR3 is CASSALDSEKLFF. The CDR3 nucleotides are TGTGCCAGCAGCGCCTTGGACAGTGAAAAACTGTTTTTT.

The CDR3 protein is CASSQGLAGGPLNNEQFF. CDR3 bases: TGCGCCAGCAGCCAGGGACTAGCGGGGGGACCTCTAAACAATGAGCAGTTCTTC. J is TRBJ2-1 and V is TRBV4-1, with TRBD2 matching over 15 bases. This CDR3 has 18 amino acids. The germline V gene has CDR1 MGHRA and CDR2 YSYEKL. After removal of 3 bases from V and 5 bases from J, the junction contained 8 bases not matched to a gene.

The J gene is TRBJ1-1, the V gene TRBV9; no clear D gene. The length of the CDR3 is 15 residues. Per germline, CDR1 SGDLS and CDR2 YYNGEE. Trimming removed 0 bases from V and 1 base from J, with 10 bases in between. This CDR3 reads CASSVGPGSNTEAFF. The CDR3 DNA sequence: TGTGCCAGCAGCGTAGGGCCGGGGTCGAACACTGAAGCTTTCTTT.

This clone is medium-sized within its sample. The chain joins TRBV5-4 to TRBJ2-2, with 10 bases aligning to TRBD2. After removal of 1 base from V and 4 bases from J, the junction contained 4 bases not matched to a gene. Germline V lookup: CDR1 SGHNT, CDR2 YYREEE (reference sequence). CDR3 size: 16 residues. CDR3 region: CASSLYSGGITGELFF. CDR3 coding DNA: TGTGCCAGCAGCTTGTATAGCGGGGGGATCACCGGGGAGCTGTTTTTT.

The V gene is TRBV28, the J gene TRBJ1-2; D not certain. V was clipped by 4 bases and J by 3 bases, with 12 bases between them. Germline V CDR1 and CDR2: MDHEN, SYDVKM. The CDR3 runs 14 residues. This CDR3 is CASSSYVGYYGYTF. CDR3 DNA sequence: TGTGCCAGCAGTTCCTACGTAGGCTACTATGGCTACACCTTC.

There are many counts of this clone. The J gene is TRBJ1-2, the V gene TRBV10-3; D remains ambiguous. Between the trimmed V and J ends, which lost 0 bases and 7 bases, there was a span of 12 bases. The CDR3 sequence is 14 residues long. Germline V gene lookup returns CDR1 ENHRY and CDR2 SYGVKD. The DNA of the CDR3 is TGTGCCATCAGTGAGTCGAACTCCCGAAGTGGCTACACCTTC. Protein: CAISESNSRSGYTF.

V and J are TRBV11-2 and TRBJ2-3; D perhaps matches TRBD2 (5 bases). From germline, CDR1 is SGHAT and CDR2 FQNNGV. V lost 7 bases, J lost 6 bases, and 17 bases lay in between. CDR3 size: 14 residues. The CDR3 sequence: CASTLATLDDTQYF. The CDR3 coding sequence is TGTGCCAGCACGCTAGCAACCCTCGACGATACGCAGTATTTT.

The J gene is TRBJ1-2, the V gene TRBV10-2; 12 bases line up with TRBD1. CDR1 WSHSY and CDR2 SAAADI come from the germline V gene. J gave up 4 bases and V 6 bases, and 3 bases lay outside the gene matches. The CDR3 contains 14 residues. The CDR3 DNA sequence: TGCGCCAGCAGGGGACAGGGGGCAGGCTATGGCTACACCTTC. It translates to CASRGQGAGYGYTF.

This clone was found a few times. This chain connects TRBV29-1 to TRBJ2-5, with a possible D match to TRBD1 (5 bases). V was clipped by 6 bases and J by 5 bases, with 10 bases between them. The CDR3 is 11 amino acids. Germline V gives CDR1 SQVTM, CDR2 ANQGSEA. In nucleotides, the CDR3 is TGCAGCGTGGACATAGGGGAGACCCAGTACTTC. Amino acids: CSVDIGETQYF.

V is TRBV28 and J is TRBJ1-2; D not resolved. V lost 3 bases to trimming and J lost 4 bases, with 12 bases between them. This CDR3 region has 14 residues. CDR1 is MDHEN, CDR2 SYDVKM, per germline. The CDR3 spells CASSFRQIGYGYTF. The CDR3 DNA is TGTGCCAGCAGTTTCCGGCAGATCGGCTATGGCTACACCTTC.

As DNA, the CDR3 is TGTGCCAGCAGTTGGACAGGGGCGAACACTGAAGCTTTCTTT. Translation: CASSWTGANTEAFF. The V gene is TRBV6-1, the J gene TRBJ1-1, with TRBD1 identical over 9 bases. This CDR3 has 14 residues. Germline V gives CDR1 MNHNS, CDR2 SASEGT. Germline trimming cut 5 bases from V and 1 base from J; bases unmatched to any gene: 2.

This clone was picked up one time. This chain connects TRBV19 to TRBJ1-6; D perhaps matches TRBD1 (5 bases). CDR3 length: 15 residues. Germline V gene data show CDR1 as LNHDA and CDR2 as SQIVND (reference sequence). Trimming left V 5 bases short and J 5 bases short, with 13 bases between. The CDR3 nucleotides are TGTGCCAGTAGTCGGAGGGGTCAGGATAATTCACCCCTCCACTTT. Residues: CASSRRGQDNSPLHF.

This sequence joins TRBV27 and TRBJ2-5; 7 positions match TRBD1. Trimming took 6 bases from V and 2 from J; bases not matched to a gene: 18. This CDR3 spans 18 amino acids. Germline V gene data show CDR1 as MNHEY and CDR2 as SMNVEV (reference sequence). In nucleotides, the CDR3 is TGTGCCAGCAGACAAAGACAGGGCTATGGGGGTGGACAAGAGACCCAGTACTTC. The encoded protein is CASRQRQGYGGGQETQYF.

This chain connects TRBV2 to TRBJ2-3; D gene ambiguous. This CDR3 region has 13 residues. The germline CDR1 and CDR2 sequences are SNHLY and FYNNEI. The ends were cut back, 4 bases at V and 2 bases at J, with 7 bases in the middle. CDR3: CASSVRNTDTQYF. The CDR3 coding sequence is TGTGCCAGCAGTGTAAGGAACACAGATACGCAGTATTTT. The whole variable domain, remainder taken from reference TRBV2 and TRBJ2-3, is EPEVTQTPSHQVTQMGQEVILRCVPISNHLYFYWYRQILGQKVEFLVSFYNNEISEKSEIFDDQFSVERPDGSNFTLKIRSTKLEDSAMYFCASSVRNTDTQYFGPGTRLTVL.

This chain links TRBV4-1 with TRBJ2-1; no clear D. From germline, CDR1 is MGHRA and CDR2 YSYEKL. Trimming stripped 1 base from V and 8 bases from J, with 12 bases between. This CDR3 comprises 14 residues. The CDR3: CASSQGYGIHEQFF. CDR3 DNA sequence: TGCGCCAGCAGCCAAGGTTACGGCATCCATGAGCAGTTCTTC.

The chain uses TRBV5-4 and TRBJ1-2; D not resolved. Between the trimmed V and J ends, which lost 0 bases and 8 bases, there was a span of 14 bases. Germline V gene lookup returns CDR1 SGHNT and CDR2 YYREEE (reference sequence). CDR3 size: 14 residues. In DNA, the CDR3 is TGTGCCAGCAGCTTGGAAGGTATCCCTGGGGGCTACACCTTC. Its translation: CASSLEGIPGGYTF.

This clone was detected only a few times. The chain employs TRBV4-1 and TRBJ1-6; D perhaps matches TRBD1 (6 bases). Germline loops: CDR1 MGHRA, CDR2 YSYEKL. V was pared by 2 bases and J by 10 bases, with 15 bases between. CDR3 length: 15 amino acids. The CDR3: CASSQTGQTQSPLHF. The DNA for the CDR3 is TGCGCCAGCAGCCAAACGGGACAAACCCAATCACCCCTCCACTTT.

The chain recombines TRBV6-5 with TRBJ1-5, with 7 bases matching TRBD1. Looked up from germline, CDR1 is MNHEY and CDR2 is SVGAGI. J gave up 1 base and V 2 bases, and 5 bases lay outside the gene matches. This CDR3 contains 16 residues. CDR3: CASSYKKGASNQPQHF. The CDR3 nucleotides are TGTGCCAGCAGTTACAAGAAGGGGGCGAGCAATCAGCCCCAGCATTTT.

J is TRBJ2-1 and V is TRBV18, with 7 bases aligning to TRBD2. CDR3 length: 16 residues. V dropped 0 bases and J dropped 3; count of bases not matched to a gene: 5. Germline V gene data show CDR1 as KGHSH and CDR2 as LQKENI. The CDR3 nucleotides are TGTGCCAGCTCACCACCGGGCGGGGGTAACTACAATGAGCAGTTCTTC. Its protein product is CASSPPGGGNYNEQFF.

Sample share makes this clone medium-sized. V gene TRBV15 combines with J gene TRBJ2-5; 8 nucleotides agree with TRBD1. Germline CDR1 and CDR2: LNHNV and YYDKDF (reference sequence). CDR3 length: 14 amino acids. Trimming cost V 0 bases and J 5 bases; bases outside gene matches: 2. The CDR3 here is CATSRDRGLETQYF. In nucleotides, the CDR3 is TGTGCCACCAGCAGAGACAGGGGGCTGGAGACCCAGTACTTC.